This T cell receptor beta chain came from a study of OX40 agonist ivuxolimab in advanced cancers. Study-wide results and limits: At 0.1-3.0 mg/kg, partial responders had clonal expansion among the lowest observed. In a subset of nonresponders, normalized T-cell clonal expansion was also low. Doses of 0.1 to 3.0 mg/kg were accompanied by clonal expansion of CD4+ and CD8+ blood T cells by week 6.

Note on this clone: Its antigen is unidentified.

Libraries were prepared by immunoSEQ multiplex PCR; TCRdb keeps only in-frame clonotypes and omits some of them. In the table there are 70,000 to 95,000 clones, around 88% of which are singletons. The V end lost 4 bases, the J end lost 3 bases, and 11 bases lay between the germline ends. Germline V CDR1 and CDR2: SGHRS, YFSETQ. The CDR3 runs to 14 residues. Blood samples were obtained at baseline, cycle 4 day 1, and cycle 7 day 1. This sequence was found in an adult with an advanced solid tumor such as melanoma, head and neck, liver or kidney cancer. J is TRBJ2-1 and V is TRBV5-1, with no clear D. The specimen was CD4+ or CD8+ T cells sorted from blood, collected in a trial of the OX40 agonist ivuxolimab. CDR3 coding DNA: TGCGCCAGCAGCGTTGATAACAACTACAATGAGCAGTTCTTC. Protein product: CASSVDNNYNEQFF.